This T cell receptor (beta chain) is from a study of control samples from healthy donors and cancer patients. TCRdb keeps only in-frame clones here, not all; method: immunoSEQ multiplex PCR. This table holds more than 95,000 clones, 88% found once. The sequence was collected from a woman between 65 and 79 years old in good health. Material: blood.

The CDR3 sequence: CASSPGTGNEQFF. The CDR3 DNA is TGTGCCAGCAGCCCCGGGACGGGCAATGAGCAGTTCTTC. This chain joins TRBV5-6 and TRBJ2-1; D assignment may be TRBD1 or TRBD2 (5 bases each). CDR3 length: 13 residues. V lost 4 bases to trimming and J lost 6 bases, with 11 bases between them. Germline CDR1 reads SGHDT; CDR2 reads YYEEEE.